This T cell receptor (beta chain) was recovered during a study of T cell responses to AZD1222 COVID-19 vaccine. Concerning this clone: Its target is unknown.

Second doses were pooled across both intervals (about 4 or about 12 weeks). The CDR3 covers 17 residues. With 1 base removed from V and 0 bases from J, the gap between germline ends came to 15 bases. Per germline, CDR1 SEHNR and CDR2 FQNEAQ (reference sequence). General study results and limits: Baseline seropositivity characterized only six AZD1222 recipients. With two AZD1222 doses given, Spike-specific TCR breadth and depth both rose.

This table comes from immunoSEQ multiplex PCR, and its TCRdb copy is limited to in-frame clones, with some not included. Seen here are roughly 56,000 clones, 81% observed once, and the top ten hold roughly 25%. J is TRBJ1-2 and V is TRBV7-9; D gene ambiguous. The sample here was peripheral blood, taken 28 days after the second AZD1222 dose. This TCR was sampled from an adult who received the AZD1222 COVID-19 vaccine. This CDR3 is CASSLGNPRVANYGYTF. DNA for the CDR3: TGTGCCAGCAGCTTAGGGAACCCAAGAGTAGCTAACTATGGCTACACCTTC.